The 17 T cell receptor beta chains listed next were all sequenced from one sample in a study of post-analysis software for immune sequencing data (dated by TCRdb to the mid-2010s). Their antigens remain unidentified. What the work shows at the level of the full study, not this receptor alone: Patients showed significantly higher frequencies than controls for several TRBV segments, among them TRBV5-6, TRBV5-1 and TRBV20-1.

Library creation used PCR. TCRdb names Illumina HiSeq 2500 as the instrument used. To reduce PCR and sequencing biases, unique molecular identifiers were built into the TCR beta cDNA libraries. Using fastp trimming at Q25 and MiXCR clonotype assembly, TCRdb reanalyzed the public sequencing data and kept in-frame beta chains. Rows merge per CDR3 protein into single entries with the most common DNA and genes. This sample lists about 540,000 distinct CDR3 sequences; 34% were detected once. 5% to 6% of the sample comes from the top ten. The sample consisted of blood. Receptor source: a girl younger than 18 with multiple sclerosis.

This chain's CDR3 is CASSSLRGTQYF. The CDR3 coding sequence is TGTGCCAGCAGTTCACTAAGGGGGACCCAGTACTTC. This rearrangement joins TRBV28 to TRBJ2-5; weak D call: TRBD1 (5 bases). Germline lookup yields CDR1 MDHEN and CDR2 SYDVKM. V was trimmed by 4 bases and J by 7 bases, leaving 10 bases between them. This CDR3 spans 12 amino acids.

In its sample, this clonotype was seen a few times. The chain combines TRBV4-1 with TRBJ1-5; TRBD1 matches at 7 bases. The V segment lost 1 base and the J segment 7 bases; nucleotides outside the gene matches: 10. The length of the CDR3 is 16 residues. Germline lookup yields CDR1 MGHRA and CDR2 YSYEKL. The CDR3 region has the DNA TGCGCCAGCAGCCAAGGAGACAGGGATGGGGAGCAGCCCCAGCATTTT. Translation: CASSQGDRDGEQPQHF.

V gene TRBV11-2 combines with J gene TRBJ2-2, with TRBD1 matching 9 bases. Unmatched junction bases numbered 11, after V lost 7 bases and J lost 5 bases. Germline CDR1 SGHAT, CDR2 FQNNGV. The CDR3 spans 16 residues. CDR3 in amino acids: CASTLVTGGKTGELFF. CDR3 DNA: TGTGCCAGCACGCTTGTGACAGGGGGGAAAACCGGGGAGCTGTTTTTT.

This clonotype was detected a few times. The J gene is TRBJ2-6, the V gene TRBV6-1; 8 bases are a match to TRBD2. CDR1 is MNHNS and CDR2 is SASEGT in the germline V gene. Trimming cost V 4 bases and J 0 bases; bases outside gene matches: 8. The CDR3 is 18 amino acids. As DNA, the CDR3 is TGTGCCAGCAGTGCCTTTAGCGGGGCCACCTCTGGGGCCAACGTCCTGACTTTC. Protein: CASSAFSGATSGANVLTF.

This chain joins TRBV3-1 and TRBJ2-7; D is ambiguous. Germline values: CDR1 LGHDT, CDR2 YNNKEL (reference sequence). The CDR3 runs 14 residues. Trimming cost V 3 bases and J 10 bases, with 19 bases left between them. CDR3 DNA sequence: TGTGCCAGCAGCCAGCCTGTTCCTTCCCGCACCCAGTACTTC. Protein product: CASSQPVPSRTQYF.

This clonotype has only a few counts. The V call is TRBV7-9, the J call TRBJ2-6; 7 nucleotides match TRBD2. The CDR3 has 18 amino acids. The germline V gene encodes CDR1 SEHNR and CDR2 FQNEAQ (reference sequence). V shed 3 bases and J 0 bases; nucleotides not matched to a gene: 8. In DNA, the CDR3 is TGTGCCAGCAGCTTTCCACCCGGGGAGGGCTCTGGGGCCAACGTCCTGACTTTC. Its translation is CASSFPPGEGSGANVLTF.

The CDR3 bases are TGCAGTGCTAGTCCCATCCGGGGGCCATCTAGTTACAATGAGCAGTTCTTC. Its translation: CSASPIRGPSSYNEQFF. The chain has TRBV20-1 and TRBJ2-1; the D gene could be TRBD1 or TRBD2 (6 bases each). Germline CDR1 reads DFQATT; CDR2 reads SNEGSKA (reference sequence). The CDR3 is made up of 17 amino acids. With 3 bases removed from V and 4 bases from J, the gap between germline ends came to 22 bases.

The V gene is TRBV10-3, the J gene TRBJ2-5; D tentatively fits TRBD1 or TRBD2 (5 bases each). From germline, CDR1 is ENHRY and CDR2 SYGVKD. The V and J ends lost 8 bases and 1 base respectively, with 8 bases between them. The length of the CDR3 is 12 residues. CDR3: CAIGGTQETQYF. The CDR3 region has the DNA TGTGCCATCGGGGGTACCCAAGAGACCCAGTACTTC.

This rearrangement joins TRBV5-1 to TRBJ1-4; D perhaps matches TRBD1 (6 bases). V was clipped by 2 bases and J by 6 bases, with 17 bases between them. This CDR3 is built from 16 residues. From germline, CDR1 is SGHRS and CDR2 YFSETQ. CDR3 bases: TGCGCCAGCAGCTTAGGACAGAACGATCTACATGAAAAACTGTTTTTT. Amino acid sequence: CASSLGQNDLHEKLFF.

The J gene is TRBJ2-7, the V gene TRBV27; D gene unclear. Germline V gene sequence: CDR1 MNHEY, CDR2 SMNVEV (reference sequence). There are 13 residues in the CDR3. The V gene lost 3 bases and the J gene lost 6 bases, with 12 bases spanning the gap. The CDR3 DNA reads TGTGCCAGCAGTTTTACGCCCATCCGCGAGCAGTACTTC. Translating it yields CASSFTPIREQYF.

The V call is TRBV9, the J call TRBJ2-3; maybe TRBD1 (7 bases). Trimming shortened V by 4 bases and J by 2 bases, and 20 bases separated the two germline ends. Germline V gene lookup returns CDR1 SGDLS and CDR2 YYNGEE. CDR3 size: 17 residues. Here the CDR3 reads CASSINLQGRDTDTQYF. In DNA, the CDR3 is TGTGCCAGCAGCATAAACCTACAGGGGCGGGACACAGATACGCAGTATTTT.

The gene calls are TRBV6-5 and TRBJ2-1, with 13 nucleotides matching TRBD2. Germline CDR1 MNHEY, CDR2 SVGAGI. Trimming cost V 3 bases and J 6 bases; bases outside gene matches: 8. CDR3 size: 17 residues. CDR3 coding DNA: TGTGCCAGCAGTTATCGGACTAGCGGGGGAAAAAGCAATGAGCAGTTCTTC. Its protein is CASSYRTSGGKSNEQFF.

In its sample, this clonotype was seen a few times. This chain joins TRBV9 and TRBJ1-1, with 7 bases that match TRBD1. Germline lookup yields CDR1 SGDLS and CDR2 YYNGEE. This CDR3 has 13 residues. Unmatched junction bases numbered 4, after V lost 3 bases and J lost 5 bases. The CDR3 here is CASSAGGGTEAFF. For the CDR3, the DNA is TGTGCCAGCAGCGCAGGGGGGGGGACTGAAGCTTTCTTT.

In this sample, this clonotype turned up once. A far larger clone is just one base off, so this is likely a read error. V usage is TRBV5-1 and J usage is TRBJ2-7; TRBD2 aligns across 11 bases. The DNA end lines up better with TRBJ2-5; the J call may be wrong. Germline CDR1 reads SGHRS; CDR2 reads YFSETQ. The CDR3 spans 15 residues. DNA of the CDR3: TGCGCCGGCAGCTTGGGGCTAGCGGGGGGAGAGACCCAGTACTTC. Translating it yields CAGSLGLAGGETQYF.

This chain joins TRBV3-1 and TRBJ2-3; D assignment may be TRBD1 or TRBD2 (5 bases each). Germline CDR1 is LGHDT and CDR2 is YNNKEL (reference sequence). This CDR3 spans 14 amino acids. Trimming took 4 bases from V and 4 from J, leaving 12 bases between them. CDR3 loop: CASSPEGPSDTQYF. The CDR3 region has the DNA TGTGCCAGCAGCCCCGAGGGGCCATCAGATACGCAGTATTTT.

This clonotype has a count of ten or more. The chain uses TRBV28 and TRBJ2-5; the match to TRBD2 covers 11 bases. CDR3 length: 16 amino acids. Germline V lookup: CDR1 MDHEN, CDR2 SYDVKM. The trim removed 6 bases at V and 5 bases at J, leaving 11 bases unmatched. Here the CDR3 DNA reads TGTGCCAGCAGCCGGCTAGCGGGGGGACTGTTGGAGACCCAGTACTTC. Encoded protein: CASSRLAGGLLETQYF.

This clonotype was counted only a few times. The chain uses TRBV6-1 and TRBJ1-2; TRBD1 agrees at 10 bases. The ends lost 4 bases at V and 3 bases at J; junction bases unmatched: 8. Germline CDR1 and CDR2: MNHNS and SASEGT. The CDR3 length is 16 residues. The DNA for the CDR3 is TGTGCCAGCAGTGGCGGCCGGGACAGGGGCTACTATGGCTACACCTTC. It specifies CASSGGRDRGYYGYTF.